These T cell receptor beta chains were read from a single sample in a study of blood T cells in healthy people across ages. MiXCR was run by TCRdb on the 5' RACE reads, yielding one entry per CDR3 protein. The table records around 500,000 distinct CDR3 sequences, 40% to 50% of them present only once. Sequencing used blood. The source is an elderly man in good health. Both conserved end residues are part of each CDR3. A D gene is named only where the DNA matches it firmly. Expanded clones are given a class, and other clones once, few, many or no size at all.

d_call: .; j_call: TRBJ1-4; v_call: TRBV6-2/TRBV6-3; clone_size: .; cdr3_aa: CASSSPVVRGGEKLFF; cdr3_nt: TGTGCCAGCAGTTCCCCCGTGGTCAGGGGCGGTGAAAAACTGTTTTTT
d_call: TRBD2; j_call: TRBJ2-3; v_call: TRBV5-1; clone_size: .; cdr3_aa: CASSLQVTSGGPTDTQYF; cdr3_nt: TGCGCCAGCAGCTTGCAGGTGACTAGCGGGGGCCCCACAGATACGCAGTATTTT
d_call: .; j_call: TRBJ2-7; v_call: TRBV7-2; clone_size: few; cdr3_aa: CASSWGTGTGDEQYF; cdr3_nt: TGTGCCAGCAGCTGGGGAACAGGGACGGGGGACGAGCAGTACTTC
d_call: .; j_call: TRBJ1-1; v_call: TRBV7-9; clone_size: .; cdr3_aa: CASSSNKQGAEAFF; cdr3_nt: TGTGCCAGCAGCTCCAATAAACAGGGCGCTGAAGCTTTCTTT
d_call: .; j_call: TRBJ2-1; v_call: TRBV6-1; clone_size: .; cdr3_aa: CASSVGAGGNEQFF; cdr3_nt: TGTGCCAGCAGTGTTGGGGCAGGAGGGAATGAGCAGTTCTTC
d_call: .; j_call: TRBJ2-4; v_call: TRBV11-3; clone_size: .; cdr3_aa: CASSQDGRKNIQYF; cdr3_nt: TGTGCCAGCAGCCAAGACGGACGGAAAAACATTCAGTACTTC
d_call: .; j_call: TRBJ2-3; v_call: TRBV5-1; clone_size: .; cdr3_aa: CASSSPPELGDTQYF; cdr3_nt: TGCGCCAGCAGCTCGCCCCCCGAACTAGGGGATACGCAGTATTTT
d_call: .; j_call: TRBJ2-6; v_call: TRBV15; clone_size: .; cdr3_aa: CATSRDLVVGANVLTF; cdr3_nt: TGTGCCACCAGCAGAGATCTGGTTGTTGGGGCCAACGTCCTGACTTTC
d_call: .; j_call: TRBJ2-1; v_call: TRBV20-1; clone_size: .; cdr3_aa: CSASNGREQFF; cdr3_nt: TGCAGTGCTAGTAATGGGCGTGAGCAGTTCTTC
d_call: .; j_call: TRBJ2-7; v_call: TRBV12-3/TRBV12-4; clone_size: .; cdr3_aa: CASSPQLAFEQYF; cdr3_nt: TGTGCCAGCAGTCCCCAGTTGGCTTTCGAGCAGTACTTC
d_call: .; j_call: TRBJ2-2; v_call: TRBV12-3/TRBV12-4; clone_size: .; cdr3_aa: CASRPRSSGELFF; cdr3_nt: TGTGCCAGCAGGCCTCGCAGTTCAGGGGAGCTGTTTTTT
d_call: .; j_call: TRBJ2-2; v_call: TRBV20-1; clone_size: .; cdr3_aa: CSARAYKLHSPGELFF; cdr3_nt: TGCAGTGCTAGGGCCTATAAACTCCACTCCCCCGGGGAGCTGTTTTTT
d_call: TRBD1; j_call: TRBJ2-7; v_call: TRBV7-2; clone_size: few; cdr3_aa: CASSRPGTVFYEQYF; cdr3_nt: TGTGCCAGCAGCCGCCCCGGGACAGTCTTTTACGAGCAGTACTTC
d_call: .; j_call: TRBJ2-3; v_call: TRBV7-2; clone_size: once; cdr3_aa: CASRPQSDTQYF; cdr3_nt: TGTGCCAGCAGGCCTCAGTCAGATACGCAGTATTTT
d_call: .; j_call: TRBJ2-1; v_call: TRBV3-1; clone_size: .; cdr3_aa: CASSQVGTYNEQFF; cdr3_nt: TGTGCCAGCAGCCAAGTCGGGACGTACAATGAGCAGTTCTTC
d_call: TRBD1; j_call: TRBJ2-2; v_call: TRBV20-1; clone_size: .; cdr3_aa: CSARDPGQGVSTGELFF; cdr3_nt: TGCAGTGCTAGGGATCCGGGACAGGGTGTGAGCACCGGGGAGCTGTTTTTT
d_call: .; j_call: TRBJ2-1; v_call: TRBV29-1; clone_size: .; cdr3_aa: CSVERHRDNEQFF; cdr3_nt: TGCAGCGTTGAACGGCACCGGGACAATGAGCAGTTCTTC
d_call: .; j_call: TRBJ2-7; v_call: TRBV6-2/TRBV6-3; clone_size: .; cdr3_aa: CASSWPPRMVYEQYF; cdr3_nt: TGTGCCAGCAGTTGGCCTCCCAGGATGGTCTACGAGCAGTACTTC
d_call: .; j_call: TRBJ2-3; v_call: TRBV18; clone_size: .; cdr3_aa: CASSPRLTDTQYF; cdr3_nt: TGTGCCAGCTCACCCAGGCTGACAGATACGCAGTATTTT
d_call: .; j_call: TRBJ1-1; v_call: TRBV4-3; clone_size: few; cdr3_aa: CASSQAQGPNTEAFF; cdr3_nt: TGCGCCAGCAGCCAAGCACAGGGCCCAAACACTGAAGCTTTCTTT
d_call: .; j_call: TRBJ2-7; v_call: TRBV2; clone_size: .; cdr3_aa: CASSPGSKKDEQYF; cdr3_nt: TGTGCCAGCAGCCCGGGATCCAAGAAGGACGAGCAGTACTTC
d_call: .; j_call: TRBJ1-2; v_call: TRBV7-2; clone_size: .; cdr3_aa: CASSSYPVAAGPYGYTF; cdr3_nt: TGTGCCAGCAGCTCTTACCCAGTGGCAGCGGGACCCTATGGCTACACCTTC
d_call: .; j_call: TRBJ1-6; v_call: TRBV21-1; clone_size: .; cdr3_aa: CASSIRASEAKYSPLHF; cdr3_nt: TGTGCCAGCAGCATCAGGGCTTCGGAGGCAAAATACTCACCCCTCCACTTT
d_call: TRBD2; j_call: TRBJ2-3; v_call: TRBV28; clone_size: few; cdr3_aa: CASILAGVTDTQYF; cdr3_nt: TGTGCCAGCATCCTAGCGGGGGTCACAGATACGCAGTATTTT